This TCR beta chain is from a study of naive and memory T cell subsets (dated by TCRdb to 2016 to 2017). About the full investigation: An open-source, UMI-based TCR alpha and beta sequencing pipeline was applied to sorted naive and memory peripheral blood T cell subsets. RNA was DNase-treated and reverse transcribed with TCR constant-region primers, mostly using SuperScript III. IgG serology results and the functional CMV T cell responses were in complete agreement.

This clonotype was detected a few times. Its specific antigen is unknown. No much larger clone exists at a distance of one base, and base qualities are not known. What the authors observed across the whole study: TCR abundance followed a power law with an exponent that was different for naive and memory subsets but consistent across the three individuals. RNA-based TCR counts may be affected by expression changes linked to T cell activation and differentiation. Following error correction, more than 95% of naive TCR sequences occurred only once, which made naive abundance distributions much steeper than those of memory subsets. A clonotype was defined as a single alpha or beta chain sequence rather than as a paired alpha/beta receptor. Gini index rose and Shannon and inverse Simpson diversity fell from naive through CM, EM and EMRA in both CD4 and CD8 cells. No ground truth was available to validate the repertoire findings for the naive and memory subsets.

TCR alpha and beta chain libraries were amplified separately from the second PCR step onward. To determine each donor's CMV status, fresh PBMCs were stimulated overnight with CMV viral lysate, and IFNgamma production from CD4+ T cells was then assessed. CD4 T cells were positively selected using Miltenyi beads, after which CD8 T cells were positively selected from the CD4-negative fraction. After staining for CD3, CD4, CD8, CD45RA, CD27 and a live/dead dye, cells were sorted on a BD Aria II into four subsets based on CD45RA and CD27. Blood came from a few healthy volunteers, each fractionated into CD4 and CD8 T cells and then into four differentiation subsets. Roughly 120 ml of peripheral blood was collected from each donor, and PBMC were isolated by Ficoll-Paque PLUS density-gradient centrifugation. Sorted cells were lysed in RLT buffer, and RNA was extracted with a Qiagen RNeasy kit and stored at -80°C.

Library prep was done by UMI-ligation and nested PCR. The beta constant-region primer was an equimolar mix of two oligonucleotides covering both TRBC1 and TRBC2. A single-stranded oligonucleotide containing the SP2 primer and a 12-nucleotide UMI was joined to the 3' end of the cDNA by T4 RNA ligase 1. The ligated cDNA went through four rounds of PCR with nested alpha and beta constant-region primers together with the SP2 primer. The ligation reaction was kept at 16 degrees C for roughly 19-24 hours. To avoid over-amplification, PCR2 was usually performed as a SYBR Green qPCR and halted once a predetermined threshold was reached. Every purification after the first one was done using Agencourt AMPure XP magnetic beads. Library amounts were measured by Qubit and library quality was assessed on a TapeStation, where the main peak was expected at around 650 bp. Sequencing of the pooled libraries was done on an Illumina MiSeq using v2 2x251 paired-end kits, which typically yielded about 0.85-2 million reads per sample. Each sample library was pooled at approximately 4.2 nM, and about 5-7.5% PhiX was included to improve cluster recognition. The authors' pipeline ran thus. Using tag matching that tolerated one base-pair mismatch, Decombinator assigned V and J genes to FASTQ reads that had been processed by Demultiplexor. UMIs were used by Collapsinator to correct both sequencing errors and frequency errors arising from PCR heterogeneity. CDR3Translator translated TCRs and extracted CDR3s from the conserved cysteine to the FGXG phenylalanine, flagging non-productive sequences. Gini, Shannon entropy and inverse Simpson indices were calculated on repertoires subsampled to equal numbers of UMI-defined TCRs. Clonotype abundance distributions were fitted to a power law by maximum likelihood within the linear range. For one naive CD8 sample, the pipeline and MIGEC produced similar UMI counts, unique TCR numbers and clonal distributions. Repertoires were searched for roughly 7,300 CMV-associated CDR3 sequences compiled from VDJdb and a published dataset. TCRdb reprocessed the public reads (quality trimming at Q25 with fastp, clone calling with MiXCR) and kept in-frame beta chains. Every entry covers one CDR3 protein and lists the most common genes and DNA from its rows. The V and J calls follow TCRdb's processing rather than the paper's. The sample table lists over 20,000 distinct CDR3 sequences, 11% of them with a count of one. Around 18% of the sample is taken by the ten largest.

Reading the germline V gene gives CDR1 SGHAT and CDR2 FQNNGV. Trimming costs V 5 bases and J 6 bases, and their ends lie 11 bases apart. Spanning cysteine to phenylalanine, the CDR3 consists of 12 amino acids. Only the CDR3 DNA is retained, 36 bases long and in frame from the first base. The clonotype comes from a human donor in good health. The chain is encoded by TRBV11-2 joined to TRBJ2-7; a confident D gene designation cannot be given. The specimen sequenced was central memory CD8+ T cells from blood. In light of the paper, this sample's cell subset or site label describes: central memory, CD45RA- CD27+. The nucleotide sequence reads TGTGCCAGCAGCCCCCCCGAACCCGAGCAGTACTTC. It codes for CASSPPEPEQYF.